This paragraph reports one T cell receptor (beta chain). As yet, its antigen is unknown. The data belong to a study of cytomegalovirus exposure and HLA in healthy donors. Those who donated were healthy bone marrow donors. Primers: 60 Vbeta forward and 13 Jbeta reverse. The table came from immunoSEQ multiplex PCR; TCRdb's copy has only in-frame clones and leaves some out. This table has approximately 110,000 clones, 76% appearing once. Study-wide results and limits: A later analysis linked a missense DCLRE1C variant to TCR beta V- and J-gene trimming. Rarity marked most TCR sequences, yet some public TCRs occurred in many donors. Reports indicated that the classifier achieved high specificity and sensitivity in diagnosing cytomegalovirus status.

This TCR derives from a man aged 35 to 55 in good health and CMV-seropositive. Sequences were obtained from PBMCs.

CDR3 loop: CASSLSTSGYNEQFF. DNA of the CDR3: TGTGCCAGCAGCTTGAGCACTAGCGGGTACAATGAGCAGTTCTTC. J is TRBJ2-1 and V is TRBV5-4, with TRBD2 matching over 9 bases. The junction had 3 bases not matched to a gene; V was cut back by 1 base and J by 4 bases. The CDR3 is made up of 15 amino acids. CDR1 is SGHNT and CDR2 is YYREEE in the germline V gene (reference sequence).